The 27 T cell receptor beta chains below come from one sample, sequenced in a study of vaccination and CD4 T cells after COVID-19 (dated by TCRdb to between 2020 and 2023). The library was generated by PCR. Instrument on record: Illumina iSeq 100. At the Johns Hopkins FTIC core, DNA from the cultured CD4+ T cells underwent TCR sequencing with the Oncomine TCR Beta short-read assay. Using fastp trimming at Q25 and MiXCR clonotype assembly, TCRdb reanalyzed the public sequencing data and kept in-frame beta chains. CDR3 protein sequences are deduplicated, and each keeps its most common genes and DNA. This sample has 20,000 to 25,000 distinct CDR3 sequences in its table, and roughly 70% of those were observed once. The ten largest clonotypes hold roughly 8.8% of the sample. In light of the paper, this sample's treatment or condition label describes: approximately nine-day PBMC culture with coronavirus spike peptide pools or control peptides (ViraFEST assay).

Their cognate antigens are unknown. Source material: CD4+ T cells from blood, cultured in vitro. The receptors stem from a human donor who had recovered from COVID-19.

V gene TRBV7-2 combines with J gene TRBJ2-1; TRBD1 aligns across 9 bases. The germline V gene encodes CDR1 SGHTA and CDR2 FQGNSA. The junction had 3 bases not matched to a gene; V was cut back by 4 bases and J by 2 bases. The length of the CDR3 is 15 residues. The CDR3 bases are TGTGCCAGCAGCTGGGACAGGGAAACCTACAATGAGCAGTTCTTC. It codes for CASSWDRETYNEQFF.

The V and J genes are TRBV15 and TRBJ1-5, with TRBD1 matching 9 bases. Trimming removed 4 bases from V and 7 bases from J; junction bases left unmatched: 5. This CDR3 spans 14 amino acids. Looked up from germline, CDR1 is LNHNV and CDR2 is YYDKDF (reference sequence). This chain's CDR3 is CATSTGTGSQPQHF. The DNA of the CDR3 is TGTGCCACCAGCACGGGGACAGGGAGCCAGCCCCAGCATTTT. Together with reference TRBV15 and TRBJ1-5, the CDR3 gives the full variable domain: DAMVIQNPRYQVTQFGKPVTLSCSQTLNHNVMYWYQQKSSQAPKLLFHYYDKDFNNEADTPDNFQSRRPNTSFCFLDIRSPGLGDTAMYLCATSTGTGSQPQHFGDGTRLSIL.

This clonotype has more than one count but fewer than ten. The rearrangement joins TRBV10-3 to TRBJ1-2, with 7 nucleotides matching TRBD1. Unmatched junction bases numbered 8, after V lost 5 bases and J lost 5 bases. This CDR3 spans 14 amino acids. The germline CDR1 and CDR2 sequences are ENHRY and SYGVKD. Here the CDR3 reads CAISSGQPPYGYTF. DNA of the CDR3: TGTGCCATCAGTTCGGGACAGCCACCGTATGGCTACACCTTC.

This chain uses TRBV28 with TRBJ2-7; D is unresolved. The CDR3 runs to 14 residues. Trimming took 6 bases from V and 1 from J, leaving 13 bases between them. The germline CDR1 and CDR2 sequences are MDHEN and SYDVKM. DNA of the CDR3: TGTGCCAGCAGCCCGGGTGGCGTATCCTACGAGCAGTACTTC. It codes for CASSPGGVSYEQYF.

V usage is TRBV30 and J usage is TRBJ1-6; possible D gene TRBD1, 6 bases. Trimming left V 1 base short and J 7 bases short, with 11 bases between. The CDR3 totals 14 residues. Germline-derived CDR1 and CDR2 are GTSNPN and SVGIG (reference sequence). CDR3 coding DNA: TGTGCCTGGAGTGCCGACAGGACCAATTCACCCCTCCACTTT. Protein: CAWSADRTNSPLHF.

There are a few counts of this clonotype. This sequence joins TRBV15 and TRBJ1-1, with 8 bases identical to TRBD1. This CDR3 has 13 amino acids. Germline CDR1 and CDR2: LNHNV and YYDKDF (reference sequence). Trimming cost V 5 bases and J 11 bases; bases outside gene matches: 10. The CDR3 region has the DNA TGTGCCACCAGCTGGACAGGGTTTGATTTTGCTTTCTTT. Protein: CATSWTGFDFAFF.

This clonotype was counted only a few times. The chain links TRBV6-5 to TRBJ2-2, with D possibly being TRBD1 or TRBD2 (6 bases each). This CDR3 is built from 14 residues. The V gene's germline CDR1 is MNHEY and CDR2 SVGAGI. The V gene lost 1 base and the J gene lost 6 bases, with 9 bases spanning the gap. In DNA form, the CDR3 reads TGTGCCAGCAGTTACTTGGGGGGCCCCGGGGAGCTGTTTTTT. As protein: CASSYLGGPGELFF.

With respect to this clonotype: An end of the junction differs from the germline gene, which may be a read error. This chain joins TRBV7-9 and TRBJ1-3; maybe TRBD1 (5 bases). This CDR3 is 14 amino acids long. CDR1 is SEHNR and CDR2 is FQNEAQ in the germline V gene (reference sequence). CDR3 region: CACSSGTYGNTIYF. The CDR3 nucleotides are TGTGCCTGCAGCTCGGGGACTTATGGAAACACCATATATTTT.

The rearrangement links TRBV24-1 to TRBJ2-3; 7 nucleotides agree with TRBD2. Germline trimming cut 4 bases from V and 4 bases from J; bases unmatched to any gene: 10. Germline V gene data show CDR1 as KGHDR and CDR2 as SFDVKD. The CDR3 extends over 16 amino acids. In DNA, the CDR3 is TGTGCCACCAGTGACTTGGGGGGGGAGACTGCAGATACGCAGTATTTT. Residues: CATSDLGGETADTQYF.

The table lists this clonotype with a few counts. V is TRBV7-2 and J is TRBJ2-7, with D perhaps matching TRBD1 (5 bases). The CDR3 has 15 amino acids. V dropped 5 bases and J dropped 0 bases, with 14 bases sitting between them. Germline V CDR1 and CDR2: SGHTA, FQGNSA. The CDR3 reads CASSQGRTNSYEQYF. The CDR3 region has the DNA TGTGCCAGCAGCCAGGGCAGGACAAACTCCTACGAGCAGTACTTC.

This chain uses TRBV6-1 with TRBJ1-4, with a weak D call TRBD1 (6 bases). This CDR3 spans 14 amino acids. Trimming removed 7 bases at V and 4 bases at J, with 13 bases between. In germline, CDR1 is MNHNS, CDR2 SASEGT. CDR3 residues: CASNPDRSNEKLFF. The CDR3 coding sequence is TGTGCCAGCAACCCCGACAGGAGTAATGAAAAACTGTTTTTT.

This clonotype has more than one count but fewer than ten. The chain has TRBV2 and TRBJ1-5; 9 nucleotides agree with TRBD1. V was pared by 7 bases and J by 7 bases, with 5 bases of the junction left unmatched. The CDR3 is 13 residues long. Looked up from germline, CDR1 is SNHLY and CDR2 is FYNNEI. DNA for the CDR3: TGTGCCAGCACCACGACAGGGGGACAGCCCCAGCATTTT. This codes for CASTTTGGQPQHF.

The V gene is TRBV6-1, the J gene TRBJ1-6; D gene uncertain. Trimming removed 4 bases from V and 4 bases from J, with 8 bases in between. Germline loops: CDR1 MNHNS, CDR2 SASEGT. The CDR3 totals 14 residues. The CDR3, as DNA: TGTGCCAGCAGTGCCGGACCTTATAATTCACCCCTCCACTTT. It yields the protein CASSAGPYNSPLHF.

The DNA for the CDR3 is TGTGCCGGCGACCAGAATCAGCCCCAGCATTTT. This sequence encodes CAGDQNQPQHF. The chain carries TRBV9 and TRBJ1-5; D not certain. CDR1 and CDR2 from the germline V gene are SGDLS and YYNGEE. V lost 10 bases and J 4 bases, leaving 9 bases between the germline ends. The CDR3 has 11 amino acids.

This clonotype has a handful of counts. This chain connects TRBV20-1 to TRBJ1-1, with D possibly TRBD1 on 6 matching bases. Germline V gives CDR1 DFQATT, CDR2 SNEGSKA (reference sequence). This CDR3 region has 12 residues. V dropped 5 bases and J dropped 2 bases, with 9 bases sitting between them. The CDR3 DNA follows: TGCAGTGCTTTCAGGGGAAACACTGAAGCTTTCTTT. The encoded protein is CSAFRGNTEAFF.

CDR3 sequence (DNA): TGTGCCAGCAGCGGCTACAGGGACACCGGGGAGCTGTTTTTT. This codes for CASSGYRDTGELFF. The chain joins TRBV7-9 to TRBJ2-2; a weak D match, TRBD1 (6 bases). This CDR3 has 14 residues. V lost 5 bases, J lost 3 bases, and 10 bases lay in between. Germline CDR1 and CDR2: SEHNR and FQNEAQ (reference sequence).

The J gene is TRBJ2-2, the V gene TRBV6-1; no definite D call. Between the trimmed V and J ends, which lost 7 bases and 1 base, there was a span of 7 bases. The length of the CDR3 is 13 residues. Germline lookup yields CDR1 MNHNS and CDR2 SASEGT. The CDR3 DNA reads TGTGCCAGCATCAATGGGAACACCGGGGAGCTGTTTTTT. Protein sequence: CASINGNTGELFF.

This clonotype was observed a single time. V and J are TRBV28 and TRBJ1-2; unclear D gene. This CDR3 has 14 residues. Trimming left V 1 base short and J 7 bases short, with 13 bases between. Germline V gives CDR1 MDHEN, CDR2 SYDVKM. In DNA, the CDR3 is TGTGCCAGCAGTTTATCCGGCCGCCCGAGTGGCTACACCTTC. Amino acids: CASSLSGRPSGYTF.

This clonotype was recorded once. The gene calls are TRBV10-1 and TRBJ2-7; the match to TRBD2 covers 7 bases. V was pared by 9 bases and J by 3 bases, with 11 bases of the junction left unmatched. Germline V gene lookup returns CDR1 WNHNN and CDR2 SYGVQD (reference sequence). CDR3 length: 14 residues. CDR3 residues: CARRERELRYEQYF. The CDR3 DNA follows: TGCGCCAGACGAGAGCGGGAACTACGCTACGAGCAGTACTTC.

This clonotype has a single count. The chain links TRBV12-3 or TRBV12-4 to TRBJ1-4; 7 positions match TRBD1. Germline trimming cut 6 bases from V and 1 base from J; bases unmatched to any gene: 5. The CDR3 is 15 residues long. CDR3: CASRDRQGTNEKLFF. The CDR3, as DNA: TGTGCCAGCAGAGATCGACAGGGAACTAATGAAAAACTGTTTTTT.

The chain carries TRBV6-5 and TRBJ1-2; 8 bases align to TRBD1. The CDR3 consists of 12 residues. V gave up 4 bases and J gave up 11 bases; unmatched junction bases: 6. Per the germline V gene, CDR1 is MNHEY and CDR2 is SVGAGI. CDR3 sequence (DNA): TGTGCCAGCAGTTCAGGACAGGGAACGTACACCTTC. Protein: CASSSGQGTYTF.

This clonotype was detected only once. V usage is TRBV6-2 or TRBV6-3 and J usage is TRBJ2-5; the match to TRBD1 covers 8 bases. This CDR3 is built from 19 residues. Looked up from germline, CDR1 is MNHEY and CDR2 is SVGEGT. V gave up 0 bases and J gave up 2 bases; unmatched junction bases: 14. This chain's CDR3 is CASSYSIGQGGPIQETQYF. The DNA for the CDR3 is TGTGCCAGCAGTTACTCGATAGGACAGGGAGGCCCGATACAAGAGACCCAGTACTTC.

This sequence joins TRBV20-1 and TRBJ1-6; D is unresolved. Germline CDR1 is DFQATT and CDR2 is SNEGSKA (reference sequence). V was clipped by 0 bases and J by 9 bases, with 6 bases between them. The CDR3 sequence is 12 residues long. The CDR3 is CSARELGSPLHF. CDR3 nucleotide sequence: TGCAGTGCTAGAGAACTCGGTTCACCCCTCCACTTT.

This clonotype has more than one count but fewer than ten. The rearrangement joins TRBV27 to TRBJ2-1, with D possibly TRBD2 on 6 matching bases. This CDR3 region has 15 residues. Trimming stripped 6 bases from V and 1 base from J, with 13 bases between. Per the germline V gene, CDR1 is MNHEY and CDR2 is SMNVEV (reference sequence). As DNA, the CDR3 is TGTGCCAGCAGACTTGGGGCGGGATCCTACAATGAGCAGTTCTTC. As protein: CASRLGAGSYNEQFF.

The chain recombines TRBV30 with TRBJ2-1; perhaps TRBD1 as D (7 bases). CDR3 size: 13 residues. Germline V gene sequence: CDR1 GTSNPN, CDR2 SVGIG (reference sequence). Trimming left V 3 bases short and J 9 bases short, with 15 bases between. For the CDR3, the DNA is TGTGCCTGGAGGTCAGCAGGGGGAGGTGAGCAGTTCTTC. Translated, it gives CAWRSAGGGEQFF.

The V call is TRBV5-1, the J call TRBJ1-1; 9 bases agree with TRBD1. CDR3 size: 14 residues. CDR1 is SGHRS, CDR2 YFSETQ, per germline. Trimming at V came to 3 bases and at J to 4 bases, leaving 4 bases not matched to a gene. The chain's CDR3 is CASSSLGQGTEAFF. The CDR3 DNA is TGCGCCAGCAGCTCTTTGGGACAGGGCACTGAAGCTTTCTTT.

The rearrangement joins TRBV4-3 to TRBJ1-4; D ambiguous. The V end lost 0 bases, the J end lost 3 bases, and 14 bases lay between the germline ends. The CDR3 loop spans 17 amino acids. The germline CDR1 and CDR2 sequences are LGHNA and YSLEER. The CDR3 nucleotides read TGCGCCAGCAGCCAAGATGGGCGGAGTGGGCCTAATGAAAAACTGTTTTTT. Encoded protein: CASSQDGRSGPNEKLFF.